This is a list of T cell receptor beta chains from one sample in a study of T-cell memory formation after mild COVID-19. TCRdb reprocessed the 5' RACE reads via MiXCR and lists one record per CDR3 protein. The sample includes about 350,000 distinct CDR3 sequences, around 15% seen only once; the top ten take 20% to 25%. The specimen was PBMCs or a T cell subset sorted from them (not recorded which). The receptors derive from a man in his late teens or twenties who had mild COVID-19 (a few samples of this study predate the infection). Cell type and time point are not known. The conserved cysteine and the conserved F or W are not part of the CDR3 here. The D gene is left open where the match is weak. Size tells how often a clone was seen (once, few, many) or the class of an expanded clone, and some rows leave it out.

clone size,D gene,V gene,CDR3 protein
few,NA,TRBV7-3,ASSPDGRNSPLH
NA,TRBD1,TRBV29-1,SVLLQGVYYGYT
few,TRBD2,TRBV6-5,ASMTGGPETQY
NA,NA,TRBV6-5,ASRPRDRSYNSPLH
few,TRBD1,TRBV4-3,ASSPKPDRVDGYT
few,TRBD1,TRBV9,ASSALQGTVEQF
few,TRBD1,TRBV7-9,ASSFRDRDQETQY
NA,NA,TRBV4-3,ASSQDLSGAVGNQPQH
many,NA,TRBV18,ASSPGRNQPQH
few,NA,TRBV15,ATSRTRWTEAF
few,NA,TRBV2,ASRGSGVKQY
many,NA,TRBV5-1,ASSSDPNNEQF
once,NA,TRBV12-3/TRBV12-4,ASSLVHRGGEQF
NA,NA,TRBV19,ASSRNRPNTGELF
many,NA,TRBV4-3,ASSQRTAITDTQY
many,NA,TRBV7-3,ASSPRGGTLNEQF
few,TRBD2,TRBV2,ASSEVSSGGGNEQF
many,TRBD2,TRBV4-3,ASSRLAGFYNEQF
NA,TRBD1,TRBV20-1,SARGQGAGELF
NA,NA,TRBV6-1,ASSSEGAYSPLH
NA,NA,TRBV29-1,SVEFAGGGNTIY
NA,NA,TRBV7-9,ASSYWPGPPASPLH
few,NA,TRBV7-9,ASSLEPENYEQY
NA,NA,TRBV7-2,ASSSGSIYYNSPLH
few,TRBD1,TRBV7-9,ASSLGQGDFYEQY
NA,NA,TRBV20-1,SARDLSGTDTQY
NA,TRBD1,TRBV5-6,ASSLIPGQGKDTQY
few,TRBD1,TRBV4-3,ASSQAADRGTHEQF
few,TRBD1,TRBV7-2,ASSYARGRTGDSPLH
NA,TRBD2,TRBV6-6,ASSGAAGGLKTQY
many,NA,TRBV6-1,ASSDRAGTGWAKNIQY
NA,NA,TRBV25-1,ASSGGPGGIAGELF
NA,NA,TRBV7-3,ASSFRGANEQY
NA,NA,TRBV5-1,ASSLLQLVDTQY
few,NA,TRBV11-2,ASSPIVGGPGTGELF
NA,TRBD1,TRBV9,ASRPLTGNTDTQY
few,NA,TRBV7-2,ASSQGTSGSYEQY
many,NA,TRBV4-3,ASSLDEGSGELF
few,NA,TRBV20-1,SAPGQLLGETQY
NA,NA,TRBV20-1,SARAFRGGQPQH
few,NA,TRBV11-2,ASSSLAGHEQF
NA,NA,TRBV11-2,ASSSGLEGLF
many,NA,TRBV5-1,ASSDLGQPSGNTIY
many,NA,TRBV5-1,ASSFWDSYEQY
NA,TRBD2,TRBV19,ASSIRASGADNEQF
few,TRBD2,TRBV6-1,ASKTSGLQNEQF
NA,NA,TRBV5-1,ASSLGGGVYNEKLF
few,NA,TRBV15,ATSRDFREKLF
few,NA,TRBV21-1,ASSKAGTGLAKNIQY
many,NA,TRBV6-2/TRBV6-3,ASSYRGSSYNEQF
few,TRBD1,TRBV29-1,SVGDRGAYGYT
NA,TRBD1,TRBV6-4,ASSDPPSGQDGYT
NA,NA,TRBV20-1,SARGSSRDTQY
NA,NA,TRBV20-1,SAQRQTQETQY
few,TRBD1,TRBV6-5,ASSLTGDNSPLH